This entry concerns a single TCR beta chain. Its antigen is currently unknown. In germline, CDR1 is SGHDT, CDR2 YYEEEE. This CDR3 has 15 amino acids. V dropped 4 bases and J dropped 0 bases, with 11 bases sitting between them. The record originates from a study of T-cell reconstitution after alpha-beta-depleted transplantation in children. Overall study findings and caveats: The high TCRbeta diversity at day 60 in some patients came from surviving recipient T cells and thymic progenitors. In patients about two months after transplant, alpha-beta T cells reportedly arose from several hundred expanded graft clones. Once a year had passed after transplant, T-cell counts and diversity came mostly from newly produced T cells.

Unique molecular identifiers were incorporated when the TCRbeta library was constructed. A single record per CDR3 protein comes from TCRdb applying MiXCR to the PCR reads. The sample contains a few hundred thousand distinct CDR3 sequences, roughly 13% of which appear only once. The origin of this receptor is a male patient aged 10-17 years who had a stem cell transplant for acute myeloid leukemia, so the T cells may come from the graft donor. The chain couples TRBV5-6 to TRBJ2-1; no clear D. The specimen was PBMCs, mostly from graft donor cells, collected 360 days after TCRalphabeta/CD19-depleted stem cell transplant. The CDR3: CASSRSWSSYNEQFF. CDR3 coding DNA: TGTGCCAGCAGCAGATCTTGGAGCTCCTACAATGAGCAGTTCTTC. Combining the CDR3 with reference TRBV5-6 and TRBJ2-1 gives the whole variable domain DAGVTQSPTHLIKTRGQQVTLRCSPKSGHDTVSWYQQALGQGPQFIFQYYEEEERQRGNFPDRFSGHQFPNYSSELNVNALLLGDSALYLCASSRSWSSYNEQFFGPGTRLTVL.